A single TCR beta chain is shown here with its context. Distinct nucleotide sequences in the sample also encode this CDR3. This specimen comes from a study of shared clonotypes between healthy human individuals. Original data processing: ImmunoSEQ output held junction-only sequences without quality scores, so filtering differed. Sequencing was performed with immunoSEQ multiplex PCR; in TCRdb, only in-frame clones are kept and a portion is missing. D and trimming come from the DNA, and the V and J calls and clone size come from that table. The sample has hundreds of thousands of clones, about 80% seen once. Germline assignment: CDR1 SGHRS and CDR2 YFSETQ. V was shortened by 4 bases and J by 1 base, with 8 bases between the two germline ends. This CDR3 region has 13 residues.

The specimen sequenced was memory CD4+ T cells sorted from blood. The subset: CD45RA-negative fraction. The V and J genes are TRBV5-1 and TRBJ1-1, with a possible D match to TRBD1 (6 bases). The TCR originated in a woman aged 30 to 39 in good health. The CDR3 sequence: CASSPGQNTEAFF. In nucleotides, the CDR3 is TGCGCCAGCAGCCCGGGACAGAACACTGAAGCTTTCTTT. The full variable domain, rest sourced from reference TRBV5-1 and TRBJ1-1, is KAGVTQTPRYLIKTRGQQVTLSCSPISGHRSVSWYQQTPGQGLQFLFEYFSETQRNKGNFPGRFSGRQFSNSRSEMNVSTLELGDSALYLCASSPGQNTEAFFGQGTRLTVV.